The next 5 T cell receptor beta chains were all read from a single sample in a study of blood T cell repertoires in COVID-19 (dated by TCRdb to the early 2020s). Library preparation was by the immunoSEQ multiplex PCR assay. The source is immuneACCESS, and TCRdb retained only in-frame sequences with V and J called. Part of the clones is not carried over; for the studies checked, unresolved V genes explain less than half of this, and the remainder is unexplained. The sample includes a few hundred thousand clones, with around 89% observed a single time. Together, the top ten hold about 6% of the sample. Material: peripheral blood. These receptors all come from a man aged 18-30 years who had recovered from COVID-19.

The gene calls are TRBV7-8 and TRBJ2-1, with a possible D match to TRBD2 (6 bases). Trimming cost V 2 bases and J 7 bases, with 9 bases left between them. Germline lookup yields CDR1 SGHVS and CDR2 FQNEAQ. The CDR3 contains 13 residues. The CDR3 nucleotides read TGTGCCAGCAGCTTAAACCGGGGGAATGAGCAGTTCTTC. Protein sequence: CASSLNRGNEQFF.

V and J are TRBV18 and TRBJ1-3; 7 positions agree with TRBD1. Germline assignment: CDR1 KGHSH and CDR2 LQKENI. J gave up 8 bases and V 6 bases, and 13 bases lay outside the gene matches. This CDR3 has 15 amino acids. The CDR3 bases are TGTGCCAGCTCCCAGAAACAGGGGTTGGGCTACACCATATATTTT. This codes for CASSQKQGLGYTIYF.

This clone was found once. This chain joins TRBV10-3 and TRBJ1-1; D not certain. V was pared by 2 bases and J by 7 bases, with 11 bases between. CDR1 is ENHRY and CDR2 is SYGVKD in the germline V gene. The CDR3 totals 13 residues. The CDR3, as DNA: TGTGCCATCAGTGAGCGGGAAATGGTTGAAGCTTTCTTT. Translating it yields CAISEREMVEAFF.

This chain links TRBV7-9 with TRBJ1-4; tentative D call: TRBD1 (6 bases). The germline CDR1 and CDR2 sequences are SEHNR and FQNEAQ (reference sequence). The length of the CDR3 is 14 residues. Trimming removed 5 bases at V and 5 bases at J, with 12 bases between. The CDR3 sequence: CASSLDSRNEKLFF. CDR3 nucleotides: TGTGCCAGCAGCCTGGACAGCCGAAATGAAAAACTGTTTTTT. The full variable domain, with the rest looked up from reference TRBV7-9 and TRBJ1-4, is DTGVSQNPRHKITKRGQNVTFRCDPISEHNRLYWYRQTLGQGPEFLTYFQNEAQLEKSRLLSDRFSAERPKGSFSTLEIQRTEQGDSAMYLCASSLDSRNEKLFFGSGTQLSVL.

V and J are TRBV3-1 (or the pseudogene TRBV3-2) and TRBJ2-2; 7 positions match TRBD2. The V gene's germline CDR1 is LGHDT and CDR2 YNNKEL (reference sequence). The CDR3 runs to 16 residues. With 4 bases clipped from V and 5 bases from J, the junction kept 10 bases outside the gene matches. The CDR3 protein is CASSLGPVGGTGELFF. The CDR3 nucleotides are TGTGCCAGCAGCCTGGGGCCCGTGGGAGGGACCGGGGAGCTGTTTTTT.